This TCR beta chain derives from a study of a mutant IDH1 vaccine in newly diagnosed glioma (dated by TCRdb to the early 2020s). Context from the whole study: Across visits V03 through V10, patients got a total of eight vaccinations, given in weeks 1, 3, 5, 7, 11, 15, 19 and 23. Of the approximately 35 treated patients, approximately 62% were male and about 40% were female, and a mean age of approximately 40 years was recorded. Peripheral blood was drawn at six visits: V03 (baseline), V05, V07, V10, V12 and V13. Prior to enrollment, standard therapy consisting of radiotherapy alone, temozolomide alone, or radiochemotherapy with temozolomide had been administered to patients, with the combination being received by most patients. Vaccination started 4-6 weeks after radiotherapy alone, or was given together with temozolomide cycles in the groups whose treatment included chemotherapy. Longitudinal TCRB deep sequencing was done for 25 treated patients, wherever samples were available for exploratory analyses. Study-wide findings and limitations: Changes in the top peripheral T cell clonotypes picked up by TCRB sequencing did not appear to be linked to pseudoprogression. Across multiple MHC alleles, vaccine-induced immune responses were seen in about 93% of patients. Selection of PBMC samples for TCRB deep sequencing was based on availability. The authors noted that analyses of patient blood samples could not be reproduced because of sample limitations.

The sample's time point label, in plain terms: week 11, during vaccination. Every vaccine dose consisted of 300 ug of a 20-mer mutant IDH1 peptide in Montanide, administered subcutaneously together with topical imiquimod. Donors had newly diagnosed WHO grade 3 or 4 IDH1-mutant astrocytomas with loss of nuclear ATRX. The samples were drawn from NOA16, a multicentre, single-arm, open-label phase I trial in Germany that tested a mutant IDH1 peptide vaccine in humans for the first time. Genomic DNA for TCRB sequencing was extracted from EDTA blood using the DNeasy Blood and Tissue Kit. For this clone: Its antigen is currently not known. Nothing much larger sits one base from this clone, and base qualities are not available.

V loses 4 bases of germline sequence and J loses 6 bases, and the interval between the two ends is 13 bases. Based on the germline V gene, the CDR1 and CDR2 sequences are SGHDT and YYEEEE. Including cysteine and phenylalanine, the CDR3 has 13 amino acids. Of all the DNA, just the CDR3 is kept, 39 bases in frame from base 1. Library construction relied on the immunoSEQ multiplex PCR assay. Rearranged TCR beta chain sequences were amplified using the hsTCRB Kit according to the manufacturer's protocol. TCRB libraries were sequenced on an Illumina MiSeq. Concerning the study's data processing: The kit vendor's proprietary platform handled demultiplexing, trimming and gene mapping. The immuneACCESS repertoire file appears here via TCRdb, limited to in-frame rearrangements. These files lack a portion of the clones; in checked studies, under half of the deficit traces to unresolved V genes, and the cause of the others is not known. That table gives V, J and clone size, and the DNA gave D and trimming. The sample contains 34,000 or so clones, 78% of them found a single time. Over 20% of the sample lies in the top ten.

This clonotype was sampled from a man younger than 45 with glioma. The sequence joins TRBV5-6 to TRBJ1-1; the D gene cannot be resolved reliably. Sequences were derived from PBMCs, sampled from a glioma patient whose treatment included an IDH1 peptide vaccine. The nucleotide sequence reads as follows: TGTGCCAGCAGCAGGCTAACATGGCCTGAAGCTTTCTTT. Translated, this gives CASSRLTWPEAFF.